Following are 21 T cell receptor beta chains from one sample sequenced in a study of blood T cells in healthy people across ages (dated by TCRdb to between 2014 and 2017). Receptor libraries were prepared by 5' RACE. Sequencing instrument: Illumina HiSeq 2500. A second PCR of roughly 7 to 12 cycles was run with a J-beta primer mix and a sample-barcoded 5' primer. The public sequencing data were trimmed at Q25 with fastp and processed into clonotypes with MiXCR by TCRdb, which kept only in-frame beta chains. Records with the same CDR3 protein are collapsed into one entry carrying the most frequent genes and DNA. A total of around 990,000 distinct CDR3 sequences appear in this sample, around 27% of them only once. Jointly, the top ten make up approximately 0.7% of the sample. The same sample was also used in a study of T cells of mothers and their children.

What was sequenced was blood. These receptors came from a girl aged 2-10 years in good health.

The CDR3 spells CAISVNNEQFF. As DNA, the CDR3 is TGTGCCATCAGTGTGAACAATGAGCAGTTCTTC. This chain uses TRBV10-3 with TRBJ2-1; D remains ambiguous. The CDR3 covers 11 residues. Between the trimmed V and J ends, which lost 4 bases and 5 bases, there was a span of 3 bases. Germline V gives CDR1 ENHRY, CDR2 SYGVKD.

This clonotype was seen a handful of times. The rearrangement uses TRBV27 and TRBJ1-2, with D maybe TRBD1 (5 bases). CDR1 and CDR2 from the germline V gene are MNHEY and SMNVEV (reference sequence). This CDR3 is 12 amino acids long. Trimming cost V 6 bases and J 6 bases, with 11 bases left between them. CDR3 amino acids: CASRGGAHGYTF. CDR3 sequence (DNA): TGTGCCAGCAGGGGGGGAGCACATGGCTACACCTTC.

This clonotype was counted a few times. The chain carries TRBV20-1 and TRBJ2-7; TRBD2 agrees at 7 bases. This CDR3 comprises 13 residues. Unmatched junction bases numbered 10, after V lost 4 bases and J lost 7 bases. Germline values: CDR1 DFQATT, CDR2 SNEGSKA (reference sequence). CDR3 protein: CSAKLTGGREQYF. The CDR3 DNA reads TGCAGTGCTAAATTGACGGGAGGTCGGGAGCAGTACTTC.

The CDR3 loop is CASSSRQGGNEQFF. In DNA, the CDR3 is TGCGCCAGCAGCTCCAGACAGGGGGGGAATGAGCAGTTCTTC. The V and J genes are TRBV5-1 and TRBJ2-1; 9 bases are shared with TRBD1. Germline V gene data show CDR1 as SGHRS and CDR2 as YFSETQ. J was trimmed by 7 bases and V by 3 bases; bases with no gene match: 5. The CDR3 is made up of 14 amino acids.

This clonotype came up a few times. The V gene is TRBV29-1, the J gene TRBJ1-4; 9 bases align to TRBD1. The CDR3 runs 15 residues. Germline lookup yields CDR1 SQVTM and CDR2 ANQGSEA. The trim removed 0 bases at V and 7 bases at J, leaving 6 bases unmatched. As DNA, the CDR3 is TGCAGCGTTGAAGATCGTCGGACAGGGGTTGAAAAACTGTTTTTT. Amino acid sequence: CSVEDRRTGVEKLFF.

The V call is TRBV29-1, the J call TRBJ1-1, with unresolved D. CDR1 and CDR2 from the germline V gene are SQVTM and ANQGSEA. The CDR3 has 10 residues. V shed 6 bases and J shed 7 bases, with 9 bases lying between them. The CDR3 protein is CSVSTLEAFF. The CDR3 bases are TGCAGCGTCAGTACTCTTGAAGCTTTCTTT.

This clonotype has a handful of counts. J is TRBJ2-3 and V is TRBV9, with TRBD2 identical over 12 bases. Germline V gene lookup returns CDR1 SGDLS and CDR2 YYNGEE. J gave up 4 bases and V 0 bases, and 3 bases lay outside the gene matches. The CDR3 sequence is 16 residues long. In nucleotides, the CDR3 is TGTGCCAGCAGCGTAGCTAGCGGGGGGGCGGCAGATACGCAGTATTTT. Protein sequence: CASSVASGGAADTQYF. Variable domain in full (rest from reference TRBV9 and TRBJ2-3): DSGVTQTPKHLITATGQRVTLRCSPRSGDLSVYWYQQSLDQGLQFLIQYYNGEERAKGNILERFSAQQFPDLHSELNLSSLELGDSALYFCASSVASGGAADTQYFGPGTRLTVL.

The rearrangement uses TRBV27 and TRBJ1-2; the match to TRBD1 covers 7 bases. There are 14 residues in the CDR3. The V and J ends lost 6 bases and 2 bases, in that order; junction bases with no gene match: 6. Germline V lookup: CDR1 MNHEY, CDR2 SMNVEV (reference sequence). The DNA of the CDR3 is TGTGCCAGCAGCCCCGGGACAGAGAACTATGGCTACACCTTC. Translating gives CASSPGTENYGYTF.

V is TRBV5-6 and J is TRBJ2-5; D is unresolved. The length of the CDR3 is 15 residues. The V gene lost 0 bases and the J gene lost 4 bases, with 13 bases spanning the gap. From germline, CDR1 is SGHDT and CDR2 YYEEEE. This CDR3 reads CASSLDSSYGETQYF. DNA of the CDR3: TGTGCCAGCAGCTTGGATAGCAGTTACGGAGAGACCCAGTACTTC.

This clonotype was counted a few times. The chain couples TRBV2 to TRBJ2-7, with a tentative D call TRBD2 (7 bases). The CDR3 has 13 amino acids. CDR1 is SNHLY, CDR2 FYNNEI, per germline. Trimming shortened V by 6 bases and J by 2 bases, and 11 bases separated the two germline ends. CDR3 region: CASRGGDTYEQYF. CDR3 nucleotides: TGTGCCAGCAGAGGGGGGGACACCTACGAGCAGTACTTC.

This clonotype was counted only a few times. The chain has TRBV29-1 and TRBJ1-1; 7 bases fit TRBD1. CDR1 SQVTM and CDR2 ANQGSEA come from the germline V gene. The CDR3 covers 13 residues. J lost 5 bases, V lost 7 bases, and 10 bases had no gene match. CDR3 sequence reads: CSAADGTATEAFF. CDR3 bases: TGCAGCGCCGCAGACGGGACAGCTACTGAAGCTTTCTTT.

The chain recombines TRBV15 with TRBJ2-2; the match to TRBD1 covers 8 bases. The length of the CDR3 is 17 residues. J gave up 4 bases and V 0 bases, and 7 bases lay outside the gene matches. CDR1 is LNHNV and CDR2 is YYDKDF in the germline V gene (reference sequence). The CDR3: CATSRDPGQGTTGELFF. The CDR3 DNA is TGTGCCACCAGCAGAGATCCTGGACAGGGTACCACCGGGGAGCTGTTTTTT.

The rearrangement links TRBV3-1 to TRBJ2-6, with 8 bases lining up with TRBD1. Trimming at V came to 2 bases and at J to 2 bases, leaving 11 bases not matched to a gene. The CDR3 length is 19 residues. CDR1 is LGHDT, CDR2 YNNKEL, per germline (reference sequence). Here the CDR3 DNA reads TGTGCCAGCAGCCAAAGTTTCGGCAGGGGGCTAACTGGGGCCAACGTCCTGACTTTC. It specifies CASSQSFGRGLTGANVLTF.

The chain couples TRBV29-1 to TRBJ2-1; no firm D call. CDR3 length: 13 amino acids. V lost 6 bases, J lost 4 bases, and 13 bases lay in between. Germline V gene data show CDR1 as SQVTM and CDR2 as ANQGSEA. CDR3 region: CSVHFLQYNEQFF. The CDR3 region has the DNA TGCAGCGTACATTTCTTGCAGTACAATGAGCAGTTCTTC.

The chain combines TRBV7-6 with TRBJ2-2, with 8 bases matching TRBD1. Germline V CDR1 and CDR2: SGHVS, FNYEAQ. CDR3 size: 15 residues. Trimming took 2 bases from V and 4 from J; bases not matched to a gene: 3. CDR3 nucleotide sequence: TGTGCCAGCAGCTTAAGGGACAGGTCCACCGGGGAGCTGTTTTTT. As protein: CASSLRDRSTGELFF.

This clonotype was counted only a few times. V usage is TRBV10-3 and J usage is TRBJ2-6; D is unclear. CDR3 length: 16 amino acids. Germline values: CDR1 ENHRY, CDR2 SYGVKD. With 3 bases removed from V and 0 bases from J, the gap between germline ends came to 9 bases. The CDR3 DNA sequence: TGTGCCATCAGTGACCCACAGAACTCTGGGGCCAACGTCCTGACTTTC. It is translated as CAISDPQNSGANVLTF.

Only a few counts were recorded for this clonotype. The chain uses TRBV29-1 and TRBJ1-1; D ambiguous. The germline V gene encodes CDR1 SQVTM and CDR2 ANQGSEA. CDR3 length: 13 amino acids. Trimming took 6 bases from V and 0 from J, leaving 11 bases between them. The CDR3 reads CSVILLLNTEAFF. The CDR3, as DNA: TGCAGCGTGATCCTCCTTTTGAACACTGAAGCTTTCTTT.

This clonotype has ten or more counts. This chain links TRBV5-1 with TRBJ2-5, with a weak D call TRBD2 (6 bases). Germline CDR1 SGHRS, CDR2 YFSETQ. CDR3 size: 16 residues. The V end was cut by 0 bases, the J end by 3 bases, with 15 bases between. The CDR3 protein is CASSLVAASFEETQYF. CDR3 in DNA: TGCGCCAGCAGCTTGGTAGCGGCTAGCTTCGAAGAGACCCAGTACTTC.

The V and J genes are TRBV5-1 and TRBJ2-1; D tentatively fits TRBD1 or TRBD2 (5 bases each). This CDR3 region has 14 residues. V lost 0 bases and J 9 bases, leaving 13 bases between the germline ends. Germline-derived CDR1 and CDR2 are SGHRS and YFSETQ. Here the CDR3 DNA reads TGCGCCAGCAGCTTGGACTCAGAGGGACCTGAGCAGTTCTTC. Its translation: CASSLDSEGPEQFF.

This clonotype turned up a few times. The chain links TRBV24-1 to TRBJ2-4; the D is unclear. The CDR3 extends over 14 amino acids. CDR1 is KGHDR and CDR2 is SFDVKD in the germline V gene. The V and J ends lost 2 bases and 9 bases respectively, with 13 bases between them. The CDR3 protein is CATSDSDTPGIQYF. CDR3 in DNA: TGTGCCACCAGTGATTCAGACACCCCGGGCATTCAGTACTTC.

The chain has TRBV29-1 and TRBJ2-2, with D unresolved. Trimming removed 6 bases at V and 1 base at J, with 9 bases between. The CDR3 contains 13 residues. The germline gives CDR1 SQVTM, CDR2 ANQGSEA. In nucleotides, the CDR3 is TGCAGCGTGTGTTCAGTGAACACCGGGGAGCTGTTTTTT. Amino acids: CSVCSVNTGELFF.